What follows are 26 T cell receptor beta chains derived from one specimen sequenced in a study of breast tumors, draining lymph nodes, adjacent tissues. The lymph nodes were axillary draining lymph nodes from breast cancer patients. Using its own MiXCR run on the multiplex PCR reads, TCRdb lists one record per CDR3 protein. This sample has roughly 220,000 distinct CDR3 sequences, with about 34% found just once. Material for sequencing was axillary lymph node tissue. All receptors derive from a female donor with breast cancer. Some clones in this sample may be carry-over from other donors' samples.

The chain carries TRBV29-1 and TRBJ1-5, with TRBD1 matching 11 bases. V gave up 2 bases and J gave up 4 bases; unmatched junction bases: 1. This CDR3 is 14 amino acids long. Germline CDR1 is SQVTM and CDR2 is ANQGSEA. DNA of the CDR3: TGCAGCGTTGAAAGGGACAGGGGGAATCAGCCCCAGCATTTT. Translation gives CSVERDRGNQPQHF. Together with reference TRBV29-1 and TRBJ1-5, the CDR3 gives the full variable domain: SAVISQKPSRDICQRGTSLTIQCQVDSQVTMMFWYRQQPGQSLTLIATANQGSEATYESGFVIDKFPISRPNLTFSTLTVSNMSPEDSSIYLCSVERDRGNQPQHFGDGTRLSIL.

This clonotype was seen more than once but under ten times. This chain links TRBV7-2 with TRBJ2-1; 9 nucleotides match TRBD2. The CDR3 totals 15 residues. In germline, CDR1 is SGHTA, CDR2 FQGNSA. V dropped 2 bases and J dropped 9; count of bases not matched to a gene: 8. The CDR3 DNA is TGTGCCAGCAGCTTAATAGGCCTAGCGGGGCGTGAGCAGTTCTTC. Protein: CASSLIGLAGREQFF.

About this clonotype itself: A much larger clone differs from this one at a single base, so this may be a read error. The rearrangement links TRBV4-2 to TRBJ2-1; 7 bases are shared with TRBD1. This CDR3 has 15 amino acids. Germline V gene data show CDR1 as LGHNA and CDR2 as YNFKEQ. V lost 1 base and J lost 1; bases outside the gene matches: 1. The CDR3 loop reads CASSQGDSSYNEQFF. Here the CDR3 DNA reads TGTGCCAGCAGCCAAGGGGACAGTTCCTACAATGAGCAGTTCTTC.

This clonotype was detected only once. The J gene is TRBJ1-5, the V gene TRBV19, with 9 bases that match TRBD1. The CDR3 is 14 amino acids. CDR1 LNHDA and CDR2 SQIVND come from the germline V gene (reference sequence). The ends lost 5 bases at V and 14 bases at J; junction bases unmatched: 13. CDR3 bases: TGTGCCAGTAGTGCATCCCGGGACAGGGCCTACGAGCATTTT. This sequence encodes CASSASRDRAYEHF.

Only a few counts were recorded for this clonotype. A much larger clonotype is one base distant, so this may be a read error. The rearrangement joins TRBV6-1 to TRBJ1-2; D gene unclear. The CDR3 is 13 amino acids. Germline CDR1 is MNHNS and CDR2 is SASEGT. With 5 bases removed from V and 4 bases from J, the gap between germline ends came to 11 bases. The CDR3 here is CASSQRDAYGYTF. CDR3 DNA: TGTGCCAGCAGTCAAAGGGATGCCTATGGCTACACCTTC.

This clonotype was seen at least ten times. CDR3 protein: CASSLAPRGSYEQYF. The CDR3 DNA sequence: TGTGCCAGCAGCTTAGCCCCACGAGGCTCCTACGAGCAGTACTTC. The rearrangement joins TRBV7-8 to TRBJ2-7; D ambiguous. V lost 0 bases and J lost 0, with 9 bases in between. Germline loops: CDR1 SGHVS, CDR2 FQNEAQ. This CDR3 is 15 amino acids long.

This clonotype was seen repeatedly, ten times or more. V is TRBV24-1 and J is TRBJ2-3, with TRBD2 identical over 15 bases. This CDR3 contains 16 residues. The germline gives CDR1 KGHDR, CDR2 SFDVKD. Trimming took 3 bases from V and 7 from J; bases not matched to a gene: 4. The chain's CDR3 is CATSDPGTSGRHTQYF. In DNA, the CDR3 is TGTGCCACCAGTGATCCCGGGACTAGCGGGAGGCATACGCAGTATTTT.

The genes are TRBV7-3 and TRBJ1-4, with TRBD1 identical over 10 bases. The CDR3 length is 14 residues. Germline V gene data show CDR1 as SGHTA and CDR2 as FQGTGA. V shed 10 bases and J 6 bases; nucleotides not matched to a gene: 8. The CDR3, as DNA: TGTGCCATCCCCGCAGGGACAGGGGATGAAAAACTGTTTTTT. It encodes CAIPAGTGDEKLFF.

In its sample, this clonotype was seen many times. CDR3: CASSRLAGGQETQYF. CDR3 sequence (DNA): TGTGCCAGCAGTCGACTAGCGGGAGGCCAAGAGACCCAGTACTTC. The genes are TRBV5-4 and TRBJ2-5; 13 bases align to TRBD2. V dropped 5 bases and J dropped 1; count of bases not matched to a gene: 2. The CDR3 covers 15 residues. Germline V gene sequence: CDR1 SGHNT, CDR2 YYREEE (reference sequence).

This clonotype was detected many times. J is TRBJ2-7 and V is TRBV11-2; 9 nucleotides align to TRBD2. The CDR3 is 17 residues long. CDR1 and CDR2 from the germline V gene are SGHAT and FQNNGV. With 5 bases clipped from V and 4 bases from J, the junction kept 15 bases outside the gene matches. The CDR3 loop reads CASSQGVAGVWEYEQYF. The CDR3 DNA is TGTGCCAGCAGCCAGGGGGTAGCGGGAGTTTGGGAATACGAGCAGTACTTC.

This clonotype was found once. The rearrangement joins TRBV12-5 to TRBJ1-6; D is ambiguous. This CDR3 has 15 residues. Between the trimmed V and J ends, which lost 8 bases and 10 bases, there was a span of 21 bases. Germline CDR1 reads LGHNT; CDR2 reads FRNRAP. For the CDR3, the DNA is TGTGCTAGTAGTAAAGAAAGGCAGGTCGGCTCACCCCTCCACTTT. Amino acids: CASSKERQVGSPLHF.

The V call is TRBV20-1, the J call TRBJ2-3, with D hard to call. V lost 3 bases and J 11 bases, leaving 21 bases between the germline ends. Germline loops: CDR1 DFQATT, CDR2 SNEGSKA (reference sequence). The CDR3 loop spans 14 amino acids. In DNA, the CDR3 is TGCAGTGCTAGCCCCCATCGCGCCAACAATGAGCAGTATTTT. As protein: CSASPHRANNEQYF.

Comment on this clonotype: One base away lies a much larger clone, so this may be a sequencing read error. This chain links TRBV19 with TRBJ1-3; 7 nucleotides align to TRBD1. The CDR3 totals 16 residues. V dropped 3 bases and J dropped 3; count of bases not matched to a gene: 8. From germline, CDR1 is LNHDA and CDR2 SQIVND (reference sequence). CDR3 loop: CASSIAWGQIGNTIYF. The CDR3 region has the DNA TGTGCCAGTAGTATTGCCTGGGGACAGATTGGAAACACCATATATTTT.

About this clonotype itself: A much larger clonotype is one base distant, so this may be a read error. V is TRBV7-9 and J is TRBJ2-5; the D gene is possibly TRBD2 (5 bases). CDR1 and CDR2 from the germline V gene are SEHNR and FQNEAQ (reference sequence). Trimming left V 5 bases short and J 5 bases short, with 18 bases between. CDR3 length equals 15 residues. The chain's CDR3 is CASSTKQRIGETQYF. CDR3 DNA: TGTGCCAGCAGCACCAAACAGCGGATTGGGGAGACCCAGTACTTC. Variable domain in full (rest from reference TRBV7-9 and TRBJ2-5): DTGVSQNPRHKITKRGQNVTFRCDPISEHNRLYWYRQTLGQGPEFLTYFQNEAQLEKSRLLSDRFSAERPKGSFSTLEIQRTEQGDSAMYLCASSTKQRIGETQYFGPGTRLLVL.

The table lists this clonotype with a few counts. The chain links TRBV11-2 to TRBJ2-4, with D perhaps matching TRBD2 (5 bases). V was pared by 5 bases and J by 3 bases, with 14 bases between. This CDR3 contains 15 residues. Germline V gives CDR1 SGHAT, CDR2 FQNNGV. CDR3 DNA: TGTGCCAGCAGCCTAAGACCCGCGGGCAAAAACATTCAGTACTTC. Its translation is CASSLRPAGKNIQYF.

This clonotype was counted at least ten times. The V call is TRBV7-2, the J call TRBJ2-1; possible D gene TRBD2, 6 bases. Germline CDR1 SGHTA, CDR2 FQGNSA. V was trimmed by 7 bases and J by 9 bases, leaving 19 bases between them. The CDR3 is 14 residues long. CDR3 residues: CASTIGGREAEQFF. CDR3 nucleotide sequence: TGTGCCAGCACCATCGGGGGAAGGGAGGCTGAGCAGTTCTTC.

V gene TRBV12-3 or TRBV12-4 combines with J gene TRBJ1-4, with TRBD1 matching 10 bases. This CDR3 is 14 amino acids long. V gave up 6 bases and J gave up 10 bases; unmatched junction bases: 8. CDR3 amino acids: CASRRTGGSGKLFF. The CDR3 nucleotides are TGTGCCAGCAGACGGACAGGGGGTTCTGGAAAACTGTTTTTT.

CDR3 region: CASRASGTVNFF. CDR3 DNA: TGTGCCAGCAGGGCCAGCGGGACAGTAAACTTTTTT. J is TRBJ1-4 and V is TRBV2, with 7 nucleotides matching TRBD1. Trimming took 6 bases from V and 17 from J; bases not matched to a gene: 12. The germline gives CDR1 SNHLY, CDR2 FYNNEI. The CDR3 spans 12 residues.

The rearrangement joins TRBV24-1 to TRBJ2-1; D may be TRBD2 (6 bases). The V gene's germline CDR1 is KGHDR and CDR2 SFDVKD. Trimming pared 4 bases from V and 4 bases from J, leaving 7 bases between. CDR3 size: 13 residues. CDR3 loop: CATSEGGYNEQFF. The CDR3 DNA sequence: TGTGCCACCAGTGAGGGGGGATACAATGAGCAGTTCTTC.

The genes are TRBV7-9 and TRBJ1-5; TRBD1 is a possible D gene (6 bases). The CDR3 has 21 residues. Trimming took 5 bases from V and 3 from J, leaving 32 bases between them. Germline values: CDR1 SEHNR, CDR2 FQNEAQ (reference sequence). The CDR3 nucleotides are TGTGCCAGCAGCCCCCCCAGCGTAGCGGGCTACGCTGGGGGGGCCAATCAGCCCCAGCATTTT. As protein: CASSPPSVAGYAGGANQPQHF.

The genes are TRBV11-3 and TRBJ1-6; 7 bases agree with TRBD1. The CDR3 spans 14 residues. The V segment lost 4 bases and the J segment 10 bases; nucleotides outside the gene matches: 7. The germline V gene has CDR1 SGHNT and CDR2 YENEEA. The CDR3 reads CASSSRQGHSPLHF. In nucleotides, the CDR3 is TGTGCCAGCAGCTCCCGACAGGGACACTCACCCCTCCACTTT. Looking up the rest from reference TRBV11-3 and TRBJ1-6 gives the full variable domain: EAGVVQSPRYKIIEKKQPVAFWCNPISGHNTLYWYLQNLGQGPELLIRYENEEAVDDSQLPKDRFSAERLKGVDSTLKIQPAELGDSAVYLCASSSRQGHSPLHFGNGTRLTVT.

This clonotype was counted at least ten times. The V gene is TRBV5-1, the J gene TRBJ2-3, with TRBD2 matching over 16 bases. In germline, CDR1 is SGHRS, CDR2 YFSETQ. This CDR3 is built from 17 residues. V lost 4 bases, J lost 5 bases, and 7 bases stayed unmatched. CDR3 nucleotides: TGCGCCAGCAGCATAGGGACTAGCGGGAGGGCCGTAGATACGCAGTATTTT. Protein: CASSIGTSGRAVDTQYF. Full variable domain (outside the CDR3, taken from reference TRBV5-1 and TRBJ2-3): KAGVTQTPRYLIKTRGQQVTLSCSPISGHRSVSWYQQTPGQGLQFLFEYFSETQRNKGNFPGRFSGRQFSNSRSEMNVSTLELGDSALYLCASSIGTSGRAVDTQYFGPGTRLTVL.

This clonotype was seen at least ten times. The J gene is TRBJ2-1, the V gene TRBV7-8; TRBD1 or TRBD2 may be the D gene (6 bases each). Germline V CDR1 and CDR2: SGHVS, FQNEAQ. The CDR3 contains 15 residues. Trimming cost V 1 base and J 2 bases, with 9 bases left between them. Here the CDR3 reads CASSLVGGPYNEQFF. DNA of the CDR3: TGTGCCAGCAGCTTAGTCGGGGGCCCCTACAATGAGCAGTTCTTC.

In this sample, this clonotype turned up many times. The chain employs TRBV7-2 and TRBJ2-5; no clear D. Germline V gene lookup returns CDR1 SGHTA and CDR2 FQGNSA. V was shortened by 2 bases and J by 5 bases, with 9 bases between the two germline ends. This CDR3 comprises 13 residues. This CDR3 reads CASSLTFGETQYF. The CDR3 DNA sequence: TGTGCCAGCAGCTTAACGTTTGGGGAGACCCAGTACTTC.

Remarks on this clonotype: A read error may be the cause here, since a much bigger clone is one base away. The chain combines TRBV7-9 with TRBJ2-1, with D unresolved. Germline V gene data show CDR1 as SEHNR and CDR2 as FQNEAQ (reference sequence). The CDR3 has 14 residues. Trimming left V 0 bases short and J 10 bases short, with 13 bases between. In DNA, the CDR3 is TGTGCCAGCAGCTTAGCTTCGGTAGGTGGGGAGCAGTTCTTC. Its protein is CASSLASVGGEQFF.

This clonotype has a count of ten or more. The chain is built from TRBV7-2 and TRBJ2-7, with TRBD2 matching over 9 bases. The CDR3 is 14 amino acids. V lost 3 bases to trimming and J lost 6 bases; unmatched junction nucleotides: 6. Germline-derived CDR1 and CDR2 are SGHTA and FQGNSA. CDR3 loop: CASSFGGGAFEQYF. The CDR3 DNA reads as TGTGCCAGCAGCTTCGGCGGGGGGGCATTCGAGCAGTACTTC.